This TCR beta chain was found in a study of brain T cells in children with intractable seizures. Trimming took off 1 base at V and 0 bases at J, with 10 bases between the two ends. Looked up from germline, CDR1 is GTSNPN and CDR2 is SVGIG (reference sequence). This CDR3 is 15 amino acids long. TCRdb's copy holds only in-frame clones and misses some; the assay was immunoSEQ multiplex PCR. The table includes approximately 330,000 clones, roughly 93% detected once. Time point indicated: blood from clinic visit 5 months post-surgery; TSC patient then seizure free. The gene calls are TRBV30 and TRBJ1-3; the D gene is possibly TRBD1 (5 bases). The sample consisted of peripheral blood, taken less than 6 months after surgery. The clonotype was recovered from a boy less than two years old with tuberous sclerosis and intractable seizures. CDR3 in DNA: TGTGCCTGGAGTGCAGACAGATTCTCTGGAAACACCATATATTTT. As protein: CAWSADRFSGNTIYF.